Reported below is one TCR beta chain. The assay was immunoSEQ multiplex PCR, and TCRdb's table has in-frame clones only and misses some. This table has about 280,000 clones, over 75% appearing once. These data are taken from a study of blood T cell repertoires in COVID-19. Across the whole study: Acute-phase and convalescent COVID-19 samples originated in the United States, Italy and Spain.

Sequencing used peripheral blood. This TCR was recovered from a human donor in a cohort sampled during active COVID-19.

This CDR3 is CASRLLTGGNGGELFF. CDR3 bases: TGTGCCAGCAGACTATTGACAGGGGGCAACGGCGGGGAGCTGTTTTTT. The rearrangement links TRBV27 to TRBJ2-2, with TRBD1 matching 10 bases. Trimming cost V 6 bases and J 7 bases; bases outside gene matches: 11. The germline gives CDR1 MNHEY, CDR2 SMNVEV (reference sequence). The CDR3 loop spans 16 amino acids.